This is a list of T cell receptor beta chains from one sample in a study of blood T cell repertoires in COVID-19. Repertoires were generated with immunoSEQ multiplex PCR, while TCRdb's copy carries only in-frame clones and drops some. The sample has 80,000 to 90,000 clones, about 88% seen once. The sequenced material came from peripheral blood. The receptors come from a man aged 35-49 years with acute or convalescent COVID-19. CDR3s include the opening cysteine and the closing phenylalanine or tryptophan. A D gene is named only where the DNA matches it firmly. Size is omitted from some rows. Given values are once, few, many or a class for expanded clones.

>TRBV5-1|TRBD1|TRBJ2-1|once
CASSLQGVDEQFF
TGCGCCAGCAGCCTACAGGGGGTCGATGAGCAGTTCTTC
>TRBV5-8|TRBD1|TRBJ2-5|NA
CASSLNRGQRSPQETQYF
TGTGCCAGCAGCTTGAACAGGGGGCAAAGGTCCCCTCAAGAGACCCAGTACTTC
>TRBV5-1|NA|TRBJ2-1|once
CASSLGGAGTYNEQFF
TGCGCCAGCAGCTTAGGAGGGGCAGGGACCTACAATGAGCAGTTCTTC
>TRBV3-1/TRBV3-2|NA|TRBJ1-5|NA
CASSQAGGMGNQPQHF
TGTGCCAGCAGCCAAGCGGGGGGGATGGGCAATCAGCCCCAGCATTTT
>TRBV12-3/TRBV12-4|TRBD1|TRBJ1-1|NA
CASSQLTGTEAFF
TGTGCCAGCAGCCAACTGACAGGGACTGAAGCTTTCTTT
>TRBV11-3|TRBD2|TRBJ2-1|NA
CASSLTSGDNEQFF
TGTGCCAGCAGCTTGACTAGCGGGGACAATGAGCAGTTCTTC
>TRBV5-6|TRBD2|TRBJ2-3|NA
CASSLHSGSADTQYF
TGTGCCAGCAGCTTACATAGCGGGAGTGCAGATACGCAGTATTTT
>TRBV6-2/TRBV6-3|TRBD1|TRBJ1-2|NA
CASSSRTGGYYGYTF
TGTGCCAGCAGTTCCCGGACAGGGGGGTACTATGGCTACACCTTC
>TRBV27|NA|TRBJ2-2|NA
CASSAGQPGELFF
TGTGCCAGCAGCGCGGGACAGCCCGGGGAGCTGTTTTTT
>TRBV12-3/TRBV12-4|TRBD2|TRBJ2-7|NA
CASRRTSGEQYF
TGTGCCAGCAGGAGGACTAGCGGCGAGCAGTACTTC
>TRBV19|TRBD2|TRBJ2-7|NA
CASSMRLGLAGSYEQYF
TGTGCCAGTAGTATGAGGTTGGGGCTAGCGGGCTCCTACGAGCAGTACTTC
>TRBV6-2/TRBV6-3|TRBD1|TRBJ1-1|NA
CASSDRDRNTEAFF
TGTGCCAGCAGTGACCGGGACAGGAACACTGAAGCTTTCTTT
>TRBV24-1|NA|TRBJ2-2|NA
CATSDKRGGELFF
TGTGCCACCAGTGATAAGCGAGGGGGGGAGCTGTTTTTT
>TRBV9|NA|TRBJ2-1|NA
CASSVAGRGSYNEQFF
TGTGCCAGCAGCGTAGCGGGCAGGGGATCCTACAATGAGCAGTTCTTC
>TRBV27|NA|TRBJ1-1|NA
CASSLDEGGTEAFF
TGTGCCAGCAGTTTAGATGAAGGGGGCACTGAAGCTTTCTTT
>TRBV30|TRBD1|TRBJ2-7|NA
CAWSEGKGQGDEQYF
TGTGCCTGGAGTGAAGGAAAGGGACAGGGAGACGAGCAGTACTTC
>TRBV5-1|TRBD1|TRBJ2-7|NA
CASSLGAGGTYEQYF
TGCGCCAGCAGCTTGGGGGCAGGGGGTACCTACGAGCAGTACTTC
>TRBV6-5|NA|TRBJ1-2|once
CATVGLNYGYTF
TGTGCCACCGTTGGCCTCAACTATGGCTACACCTTC
>TRBV7-9|NA|TRBJ2-2|many
CASSWSSATNTGELFF
TGTGCCAGCAGCTGGTCTAGCGCTACGAACACCGGGGAGCTGTTTTTT
>TRBV11-2|TRBD2|TRBJ2-1|NA
CASSFGGRAYEQFF
TGTGCCAGCAGCTTTGGCGGGAGGGCCTATGAGCAGTTCTTC
>TRBV15|TRBD2|TRBJ2-5|once
CATSSGLAGVGETQYF
TGTGCCACCAGCAGTGGATTAGCGGGAGTTGGGGAGACCCAGTACTTC
>TRBV9|TRBD2|TRBJ2-7|few
CASSVGTSGIYEQYF
TGTGCCAGCAGCGTAGGGACTAGCGGGATCTACGAGCAGTACTTC
>TRBV7-9|NA|TRBJ1-3|NA
CASSTAGAKNTIYF
TGTGCCAGCAGTACGGCAGGGGCGAAAAACACCATATATTTT
>TRBV11-3|NA|TRBJ1-1|NA
CASSATGNTEAFF
TGTGCCAGCAGCGCGACAGGGAACACTGAAGCTTTCTTT
>TRBV15|TRBD1|TRBJ1-2|NA
CATSRGLTGNYGYTF
TGTGCCACCAGCAGGGGACTGACAGGGAACTATGGCTACACCTTC
>TRBV6-5|NA|TRBJ2-7|NA
CASSSPQGIYEQYF
TGTGCCAGCAGTTCCCCTCAGGGGATCTACGAGCAGTACTTC
>TRBV28|NA|TRBJ1-3|NA
CASSLGGTFSGNTIYF
TGTGCCAGCAGTTTGGGGGGGACCTTCTCTGGAAACACCATATATTTT
>TRBV19|NA|TRBJ1-1|NA
CASSSPRGETEAFF
TGTGCCAGTAGTTCACCTAGGGGCGAGACTGAAGCTTTCTTT
>TRBV9|TRBD2|TRBJ2-1|NA
CASSAGSAGVSSYNEQFF
TGTGCCAGCAGCGCCGGTTCGGCGGGGGTCAGCTCCTACAATGAGCAGTTCTTC
>TRBV11-3|TRBD2|TRBJ2-1|few
CASSLASSGNEQFF
TGTGCCAGCAGCTTAGCGTCTAGCGGAAATGAGCAGTTCTTC
>TRBV29-1|NA|TRBJ2-1|NA
CSVVPLGGMNEQFF
TGCAGCGTTGTCCCCCTGGGCGGGATGAATGAGCAGTTCTTC
>TRBV5-1|NA|TRBJ2-6|NA
CASSSTASGANVLTF
TGCGCCAGCAGCTCGACAGCCTCTGGGGCCAACGTCCTGACTTTC
>TRBV3-1/TRBV3-2|NA|TRBJ2-5|few
CASSQLSRETQYF
TGTGCCAGCAGCCAACTGTCCCGGGAGACCCAGTACTTC
>TRBV5-1|TRBD2|TRBJ2-3|few
CASSLESLRGVLDTQYF
TGCGCCAGCAGCTTGGAATCGTTGCGGGGGGTCCTCGATACGCAGTATTTT
>TRBV7-9|TRBD2|TRBJ2-5|NA
CASSLVSGGDQTQYF
TGTGCCAGCAGCTTAGTAAGCGGGGGGGATCAGACCCAGTACTTC
>TRBV4-1|NA|TRBJ1-4|once
CASSQEVRRGGEKLFF
TGCGCCAGCAGCCAAGAAGTAAGACGGGGAGGCGAAAAACTGTTTTTT
>TRBV12-3/TRBV12-4|NA|TRBJ1-4|NA
CASRPPGERLFF
TGTGCCAGCAGGCCACCAGGGGAAAGACTGTTTTTT
>TRBV7-2|TRBD1|TRBJ1-1|NA
CASGQGPGGAFF
TGTGCCAGCGGACAGGGACCCGGTGGGGCTTTCTTT
>TRBV5-1|TRBD1|TRBJ2-7|NA
CASSRTGGPYEQYF
TGCGCCAGCAGCCGGACAGGGGGTCCCTACGAGCAGTACTTC
>TRBV29-1|TRBD1|TRBJ1-2|NA
CSGGEGGVRGYTF
TGCAGCGGAGGGGAAGGGGGCGTCCGGGGCTACACCTTC
>TRBV6-5|TRBD2|TRBJ2-1|once
CASARAGGYNEQFF
TGTGCCAGCGCTCGGGCGGGAGGTTACAATGAGCAGTTCTTC
>TRBV30|TRBD2|TRBJ2-3|NA
CAWNWGLAGGSTDTQYF
TGTGCCTGGAACTGGGGACTAGCGGGAGGATCGACAGATACGCAGTATTTT
>TRBV7-2|TRBD1|TRBJ1-5|NA
CASSSTGGLSNQPQHF
TGTGCCAGCAGCTCGACAGGGGGCCTGAGCAATCAGCCCCAGCATTTT
>TRBV19|TRBD1|TRBJ1-5|NA
CASSIDLGTGFNQPQHF
TGTGCCAGTAGTATAGATTTGGGGACAGGGTTCAATCAGCCCCAGCATTTT
>TRBV30|TRBD2|TRBJ2-2|NA
CAWSRTRGPSSGDTGELFF
TGTGCCTGGAGTCGGACTAGAGGTCCCTCCTCGGGGGACACCGGGGAGCTGTTTTTT
>TRBV5-1|NA|TRBJ1-2|NA
CASTVGGSYGYTF
TGCGCCAGCACCGTCGGGGGGTCCTATGGCTACACCTTC
>TRBV3-1/TRBV3-2|NA|TRBJ2-5|NA
CASSPGETQYF
TGTGCCAGCAGCCCAGGGGAGACCCAGTACTTC
>TRBV15|TRBD2|TRBJ2-3|NA
CATSGRLAGGADTQYF
TGTGCCACCAGCGGTAGACTAGCGGGAGGCGCAGATACGCAGTATTTT
>TRBV4-1|TRBD2|TRBJ2-1|NA
CASSQEGSGMDEQFF
TGCGCCAGCAGCCAAGAGGGTAGCGGGATGGATGAGCAGTTCTTC
>TRBV5-1|TRBD1|TRBJ2-7|NA
CASSLQSQGVYEQYF
TGCGCCAGCAGCTTGCAATCGCAGGGGGTCTACGAGCAGTACTTC
>TRBV6-5|NA|TRBJ1-6|NA
CASRGVGGNSPLHF
TGTGCCAGCAGGGGGGTAGGAGGGAATTCACCCCTCCACTTT
>TRBV18|TRBD1|TRBJ2-2|NA
CASSPDRYTGELFF
TGTGCCAGCTCGCCGGACAGGTACACCGGGGAGCTGTTTTTT
>TRBV30|NA|TRBJ1-5|NA
CAWSEDRYSNQPQHF
TGTGCCTGGAGCGAGGACAGATATAGCAATCAGCCCCAGCATTTT
>TRBV30|TRBD1|TRBJ1-4|NA
CAWSAGTGKEKLFF
TGTGCCTGGAGTGCTGGGACAGGGAAAGAAAAACTGTTTTTT
>TRBV5-4|TRBD2|TRBJ2-5|NA
CASSPGLAGTSLETQYF
TGTGCCAGCAGCCCGGGACTAGCGGGGACATCCTTGGAGACCCAGTACTTC
>TRBV4-2|TRBD2|TRBJ2-2|NA
CASSLYTGLAGGNTGELFF
TGTGCCAGCAGCCTTTACACGGGACTAGCGGGGGGAAACACCGGGGAGCTGTTTTTT
>TRBV4-3|NA|TRBJ2-7|NA
CASSQGGSSYEQYF
TGCGCCAGCAGCCAAGGTGGCAGCTCCTACGAGCAGTACTTC
>TRBV19|TRBD1|TRBJ1-5|NA
CASSGQLGQRNQPQHF
TGTGCCAGTAGTGGACAACTGGGACAGAGGAATCAGCCCCAGCATTTT
>TRBV15|TRBD2|TRBJ2-7|NA
CATSRDNPGGTGDEQYF
TGTGCCACCAGCAGAGACAACCCGGGGGGAACGGGGGACGAGCAGTACTTC